The 27 T cell receptor beta chains below come from one sample, sequenced in a study of blood T cell repertoires in COVID-19. Some clones are missing from TCRdb's copy, which holds only in-frame ones; the method was immunoSEQ multiplex PCR. Of around 310,000 clones listed, roughly 90% are singletons. The source material was peripheral blood. Every receptor here comes from a woman aged 40 to 55 with COVID-19, enrolled during active disease.

This chain connects TRBV15 to TRBJ1-1, with TRBD1 identical over 8 bases. Germline assignment: CDR1 LNHNV and CDR2 YYDKDF (reference sequence). Trimming at V came to 0 bases and at J to 8 bases, leaving 8 bases not matched to a gene. CDR3 size: 15 residues. Here the CDR3 reads CATSRDQARGREAFF. The CDR3 DNA follows: TGTGCCACCAGCAGAGATCAAGCCAGGGGGCGGGAAGCTTTCTTT.

This clone was seen once. The chain carries TRBV7-9 and TRBJ1-2; D unclear. Germline V lookup: CDR1 SEHNR, CDR2 FQNEAQ (reference sequence). This CDR3 is built from 14 residues. The V gene lost 1 base and the J gene lost 2 bases, with 8 bases spanning the gap. The DNA for the CDR3 is TGTGCCAGCAGCTTAGTTGTACAGAACTATGGCTACACCTTC. Its translation is CASSLVVQNYGYTF.

The CDR3 DNA is TGTGCCAGCAGCCTACAAGGCACAGGGGACGAGCAGTACTTC. Encoded protein: CASSLQGTGDEQYF. V gene TRBV7-2 combines with J gene TRBJ2-7, with 7 bases lining up with TRBD1. This CDR3 region has 14 residues. Unmatched junction bases numbered 9, after V lost 5 bases and J lost 5 bases. Germline assignment: CDR1 SGHTA and CDR2 FQGNSA.

In its sample, this clone was seen once. This rearrangement joins TRBV5-1 to TRBJ2-7; D possibly corresponds to TRBD2 (6 bases). The CDR3 is 13 amino acids. V shed 4 bases and J shed 0 bases, with 8 bases lying between them. Germline V gives CDR1 SGHRS, CDR2 YFSETQ. The DNA of the CDR3 is TGCGCCAGCAGCCGGCGGGACTCCTACGAGCAGTACTTC. Translated: CASSRRDSYEQYF.

J is TRBJ2-5 and V is TRBV7-8; TRBD2 matches at 8 bases. The CDR3 runs 15 residues. Germline loops: CDR1 SGHVS, CDR2 FQNEAQ. V lost 2 bases to trimming and J lost 4 bases; unmatched junction nucleotides: 6. CDR3 coding DNA: TGTGCCAGCAGCTTATTAGCGGGGAGGGCAGAGACCCAGTACTTC. Translating gives CASSLLAGRAETQYF.

This clone appeared a single time. The V call is TRBV28, the J call TRBJ1-6, with D possibly being TRBD1 (5 bases). CDR1 and CDR2 (germline): MDHEN, SYDVKM. Trimming left V 2 bases short and J 3 bases short, with 8 bases between. The CDR3 is made up of 15 amino acids. For the CDR3, the DNA is TGTGCCAGCAGTTTAAGACAGTACTATAATTCACCCCTCCACTTT. This gives the protein CASSLRQYYNSPLHF.

The chain employs TRBV9 and TRBJ2-3; the D gene is possibly TRBD2 (6 bases). This CDR3 spans 16 amino acids. The V end lost 4 bases, the J end lost 9 bases, and 24 bases lay between the germline ends. Germline V gene data show CDR1 as SGDLS and CDR2 as YYNGEE. CDR3 region: CASSTRESVVADTQYF. CDR3 in DNA: TGTGCCAGCAGCACTCGGGAGAGCGTTGTGGCCGACACGCAGTATTTT.

This chain connects TRBV10-2 to TRBJ2-7; TRBD2 aligns across 11 bases. CDR1 and CDR2 (germline): WSHSY, SAAADI. Unmatched junction bases numbered 7, after V lost 2 bases and J lost 4 bases. The CDR3 is 16 amino acids. The CDR3 sequence is CASSENGLAGFYEQYF. The CDR3 coding sequence is TGCGCCAGCAGTGAGAACGGACTAGCGGGCTTTTACGAGCAGTACTTC.

The chain has TRBV6-6 and TRBJ1-1; 9 bases are a match to TRBD1. Germline assignment: CDR1 MNHNY and CDR2 SVGAGI (reference sequence). V dropped 6 bases and J dropped 6; count of bases not matched to a gene: 8. The CDR3 loop spans 14 amino acids. The DNA of the CDR3 is TGTGCCAGCAGCGACGACAGGGGGTTCGCTGAAGCTTTCTTT. It yields the protein CASSDDRGFAEAFF.

CDR3 sequence (DNA): TGCGCCAGCAGCGGTGGGCCGGGCAGGGCTCCGGGAGAGACCCAGTACTTC. Translating gives CASSGGPGRAPGETQYF. The V and J genes are TRBV5-1 and TRBJ2-5, with TRBD1 as a possible D gene (5 bases). Trimming took off 4 bases at V and 4 bases at J, with 23 bases between the two ends. Germline V gene data show CDR1 as SGHRS and CDR2 as YFSETQ. This CDR3 is built from 17 residues.

CDR3 residues: CAISESLTSRRGGSYNEQFF. As DNA, the CDR3 is TGTGCCATCAGTGAGTCGTTGACCTCGAGGCGGGGGGGCTCCTACAATGAGCAGTTCTTC. The rearrangement uses TRBV10-3 and TRBJ2-1, with TRBD2 identical over 9 bases. Trimming took 0 bases from V and 0 from J; bases not matched to a gene: 12. The CDR3 is made up of 20 amino acids. The germline CDR1 and CDR2 sequences are ENHRY and SYGVKD.

This chain connects TRBV7-2 to TRBJ2-5; tentatively, D is TRBD2 (6 bases). The CDR3 totals 13 residues. Germline lookup yields CDR1 SGHTA and CDR2 FQGNSA. The V gene lost 8 bases and the J gene lost 0 bases, with 10 bases spanning the gap. CDR3 bases: TGTGCCAGCGGTGGGGGGAACCAAGAGACCCAGTACTTC. Translation gives CASGGGNQETQYF. The full variable domain, its missing parts supplied by reference TRBV7-2 and TRBJ2-5, is GAGVSQSPSNKVTEKGKDVELRCDPISGHTALYWYRQSLGQGLEFLIYFQGNSAPDKSGLPSDRFSAERTGGSVSTLTIQRTQQEDSAVYLCASGGGNQETQYFGPGTRLLVL.

V usage is TRBV10-3 and J usage is TRBJ1-1, with 8 bases identical to TRBD1. The V gene's germline CDR1 is ENHRY and CDR2 SYGVKD. The CDR3 sequence is 15 residues long. Trimming took 4 bases from V and 4 from J; bases not matched to a gene: 8. CDR3 region: CAISAEDRAGTEAFF. In DNA, the CDR3 is TGTGCCATCAGTGCCGAGGACAGGGCCGGCACTGAAGCTTTCTTT.

The DNA for the CDR3 is TGTGCCAGCAGTTTCCCCGGGACAGGGGCTCTCAATGAGCAGTTCTTC. This translates into CASSFPGTGALNEQFF. The chain joins TRBV27 to TRBJ2-1, with TRBD1 matching over 10 bases. V shed 3 bases and J 6 bases; nucleotides not matched to a gene: 8. CDR1 MNHEY and CDR2 SMNVEV come from the germline V gene (reference sequence). The CDR3 length is 16 residues.

This sequence joins TRBV2 and TRBJ1-2; no reliable D call. Trimming stripped 7 bases from V and 2 bases from J, with 14 bases between. CDR3 length: 14 amino acids. CDR1 and CDR2 from the germline V gene are SNHLY and FYNNEI. CDR3 DNA sequence: TGTGCCAGCATCTTGACACGCATAAACTATGGCTACACCTTC. Translating gives CASILTRINYGYTF.

The J gene is TRBJ1-2, the V gene TRBV7-9, with no clear D. CDR1 and CDR2 (germline): SEHNR, FQNEAQ (reference sequence). V was trimmed by 2 bases and J by 8 bases, leaving 15 bases between them. This CDR3 has 14 amino acids. In nucleotides, the CDR3 is TGTGCCAGCAGCTTAAGTAACCAGCCCAGGGGCTACACCTTC. Amino acid sequence: CASSLSNQPRGYTF.

The V gene is TRBV7-9, the J gene TRBJ2-7, with 8 bases fitting TRBD1. Per germline, CDR1 SEHNR and CDR2 FQNEAQ (reference sequence). This CDR3 region has 14 residues. Trimming took 5 bases from V and 5 from J; bases not matched to a gene: 8. In DNA, the CDR3 is TGTGCCAGCAGCCTGGACAGGGTTCCCCACGAGCAGTACTTC. Translated: CASSLDRVPHEQYF.

The rearrangement joins TRBV5-1 to TRBJ2-7, with D perhaps TRBD1 (5 bases). There are 14 residues in the CDR3. In germline, CDR1 is SGHRS, CDR2 YFSETQ. V dropped 4 bases and J dropped 7 bases, with 18 bases sitting between them. The DNA for the CDR3 is TGCGCCAGCAGCCCAGGGTTCAGTTCTCTAGAGCAGTACTTC. This translates into CASSPGFSSLEQYF.

This chain connects TRBV15 to TRBJ1-2; 12 bases fit TRBD1. After removal of 3 bases from V and 3 bases from J, the junction contained 8 bases not matched to a gene. The CDR3 is 17 residues long. Per germline, CDR1 LNHNV and CDR2 YYDKDF (reference sequence). The CDR3 DNA reads as TGTGCCACCAGCAGTTCAAGGGGACAGGGGGCGTACTATGGCTACACCTTC. Encoded protein: CATSSSRGQGAYYGYTF. The variable domain in full, completed from reference TRBV15 and TRBJ1-2, reads DAMVIQNPRYQVTQFGKPVTLSCSQTLNHNVMYWYQQKSSQAPKLLFHYYDKDFNNEADTPDNFQSRRPNTSFCFLDIRSPGLGDTAMYLCATSSSRGQGAYYGYTFGSGTRLTVV.

The CDR3 nucleotides read TGTGCCAGCACCAAGGGGCTCCTCACCCTCCACGAGCAGTACTTC. Amino acids: CASTKGLLTLHEQYF. This chain uses TRBV6-5 with TRBJ2-7; TRBD1 might be the D (5 bases). This CDR3 contains 15 residues. V was trimmed by 7 bases and J by 5 bases, leaving 21 bases between them. The V gene's germline CDR1 is MNHEY and CDR2 SVGAGI.

The gene calls are TRBV7-3 and TRBJ2-3; the match to TRBD2 covers 8 bases. J lost 4 bases, V lost 1 base, and 16 bases had no gene match. Germline CDR1 and CDR2: SGHTA and FQGTGA. The CDR3 is 19 amino acids. In DNA, the CDR3 is TGTGCCAGCAGCTTAAGGGCGGTCAGTGAGACTAGCGCGGCAGATACGCAGTATTTT. Protein: CASSLRAVSETSAADTQYF.

The J gene is TRBJ2-4, the V gene TRBV30; 7 bases map to TRBD2. Trimming at V came to 8 bases and at J to 8 bases, leaving 15 bases not matched to a gene. The CDR3 runs 14 residues. CDR1 is GTSNPN, CDR2 SVGIG, per germline (reference sequence). The CDR3 DNA is TGTGCCAGCCGGGCAGCGGGACCCCAGGACATTCAGTACTTC. It encodes CASRAAGPQDIQYF.

The genes are TRBV11-3 and TRBJ2-1, with a weak D call TRBD2 (5 bases). The CDR3 is made up of 14 amino acids. The V gene's germline CDR1 is SGHNT and CDR2 YENEEA. Trimming stripped 0 bases from V and 15 bases from J, with 18 bases between. The CDR3 spells CASSLDSLAPTVFF. The CDR3 coding sequence is TGTGCCAGCAGCTTAGATAGCCTAGCCCCCACAGTGTTCTTC.

The chain is built from TRBV7-2 and TRBJ1-1; weak D call: TRBD1 (6 bases). The CDR3 has 15 residues. V was pared by 1 base and J by 7 bases, with 16 bases between. Germline values: CDR1 SGHTA, CDR2 FQGNSA. CDR3 DNA: TGTGCCAGCAGCTTAGGACAGGTGAGGTTAGGTGAAGCTTTCTTT. Translating it yields CASSLGQVRLGEAFF.

V gene TRBV5-1 combines with J gene TRBJ1-3; possibly TRBD1 for D (5 bases). This CDR3 region has 15 residues. The V end lost 1 base, the J end lost 2 bases, and 10 bases lay between the germline ends. Germline loops: CDR1 SGHRS, CDR2 YFSETQ. The CDR3 DNA follows: TGCGCCAGCAGCTTGTTAGGGACTGCTGGAAACACCATATATTTT. It specifies CASSLLGTAGNTIYF.

The V and J genes are TRBV27 and TRBJ2-7; D is perhaps TRBD2 (6 bases). V was shortened by 0 bases and J by 2 bases, with 11 bases between the two germline ends. There are 15 residues in the CDR3. Germline V lookup: CDR1 MNHEY, CDR2 SMNVEV (reference sequence). The CDR3, as DNA: TGTGCCAGCAGTTTATCCGGGACTCTCCCCTACGAGCAGTACTTC. It is translated as CASSLSGTLPYEQYF.

This chain joins TRBV19 and TRBJ2-2; no definite D call. CDR1 LNHDA and CDR2 SQIVND come from the germline V gene (reference sequence). The CDR3 contains 13 residues. Trimming took off 7 bases at V and 1 base at J, with 7 bases between the two ends. The CDR3 reads CASNSRNTGELFF. The CDR3 bases are TGTGCCAGTAATTCTAGGAACACCGGGGAGCTGTTTTTT.